The 9 T cell receptor beta chains in this list originate from one sample, sequenced in a study of T cell repertoires in cytomegalovirus infection. TCRdb passed the reads through MiXCR, listing each CDR3 protein once. The sample holds 150,000 to 200,000 distinct CDR3 sequences, 14% seen once. Material: PBMCs. Every receptor here comes from a human donor in good health (CMV status not recorded). Some clones in this sample may be carry-over from other donors' samples.

This clonotype was counted between two and nine times. J is TRBJ2-1 and V is TRBV29-1; D possibly corresponds to TRBD2 (6 bases). In germline, CDR1 is SQVTM, CDR2 ANQGSEA. V gave up 7 bases and J gave up 0 bases, with 16 bases separating them. There are 15 residues in the CDR3. In nucleotides, the CDR3 is TGCAGCGGGGCGGAGGGGTTTAGCTCCTACAATGAGCAGTTCTTC. It translates to CSGAEGFSSYNEQFF.

The chain carries TRBV20-1 and TRBJ1-5; 8 nucleotides agree with TRBD1. The CDR3 spans 13 residues. Germline-derived CDR1 and CDR2 are DFQATT and SNEGSKA (reference sequence). V lost 3 bases, J lost 6 bases, and 4 bases stayed unmatched. In nucleotides, the CDR3 is TGCAGTGCTAGCCACAGGGGGGTTCAGCCCCAGCATTTT. This gives the protein CSASHRGVQPQHF.

The V and J genes are TRBV29-1 and TRBJ2-1, with 12 bases lining up with TRBD2. The CDR3 covers 17 residues. Germline assignment: CDR1 SQVTM and CDR2 ANQGSEA. J gave up 0 bases and V 3 bases, and 6 bases lay outside the gene matches. The CDR3 reads CSVEGLAGPTSYNEQFF. The CDR3 nucleotides read TGCAGCGTTGAGGGACTAGCGGGCCCGACCTCCTACAATGAGCAGTTCTTC.

This clonotype showed up many times. The chain employs TRBV28 and TRBJ2-5; D is unclear. The length of the CDR3 is 11 residues. CDR1 is MDHEN, CDR2 SYDVKM, per germline. Trimming took off 8 bases at V and 3 bases at J, with 7 bases between the two ends. CDR3 amino acids: CASVDEETQYF. The CDR3 DNA follows: TGTGCCAGCGTAGACGAAGAGACCCAGTACTTC.

In its sample, this clonotype was seen a few times. The chain employs TRBV29-1 and TRBJ2-2; weak D call: TRBD2 (5 bases). CDR3 length: 14 amino acids. CDR1 and CDR2 from the germline V gene are SQVTM and ANQGSEA. With 6 bases removed from V and 2 bases from J, the gap between germline ends came to 13 bases. In nucleotides, the CDR3 is TGCAGCGTCGCGGGTGCGGTTAACACCGGGGAGCTGTTTTTT. It specifies CSVAGAVNTGELFF.

This clonotype has at least ten counts. The V call is TRBV7-6, the J call TRBJ2-3, with 10 bases that match TRBD1. CDR1 is SGHVS, CDR2 FNYEAQ, per germline. The CDR3 consists of 16 residues. V dropped 5 bases and J dropped 4; count of bases not matched to a gene: 9. CDR3 residues: CASSPGDRGAADTQYF. DNA of the CDR3: TGTGCCAGCAGCCCGGGGGACAGGGGTGCGGCAGATACGCAGTATTTT.

This clonotype has more than one count but fewer than ten. The V and J genes are TRBV7-2 and TRBJ2-3, with D maybe TRBD2 (6 bases). Trimming removed 5 bases at V and 2 bases at J, with 17 bases between. The CDR3 totals 16 residues. Germline assignment: CDR1 SGHTA and CDR2 FQGNSA. The CDR3 reads CASSPERVGPTDTQYF. DNA of the CDR3: TGTGCCAGCAGCCCAGAGCGGGTGGGCCCCACAGATACGCAGTATTTT.

This sequence joins TRBV30 and TRBJ1-2; no clear D gene. The V gene lost 3 bases and the J gene lost 3 bases, with 5 bases spanning the gap. The germline V gene has CDR1 GTSNPN and CDR2 SVGIG (reference sequence). The CDR3 length is 11 residues. The CDR3 here is CAWRGYYGYTF. CDR3 nucleotides: TGTGCCTGGAGAGGATACTATGGCTACACCTTC.

This chain links TRBV25-1 with TRBJ2-7, with 9 positions matching TRBD2. Trimming removed 6 bases from V and 1 base from J; junction bases left unmatched: 4. The V gene's germline CDR1 is MGHDK and CDR2 SYGVNS. CDR3 size: 14 residues. CDR3 sequence: CASSPTSGSYEQYF. The CDR3 nucleotides read TGTGCCAGCAGCCCGACTAGCGGTTCCTACGAGCAGTACTTC.